This T cell receptor beta chain is from a study of vaccination and CD4 T cells after COVID-19 (dated by TCRdb to the early 2020s). The study in broad terms: SARS-CoV-2 positivity had been established in the convalescent patients by nasal swab PCR, and mild disease was recorded in under ten of these patients and severe disease in one. Six males and four females were included in the convalescent cohort, with two Hispanic individuals, seven Caucasians, two Asians and one multiracial person represented. Participants received two doses of either the Pfizer-BioNTech BNT162b2 vaccine (n=8) or the Moderna mRNA-1273 vaccine (n=2). Post-COVID blood samples were collected from convalescent patients a median of around 96 days after diagnosis, with a range of roughly 30 to 170 days. Post-vaccine blood samples were obtained a median of approximately 74 days after the second vaccine dose, with a range of roughly 14 to 241 days. For stimulating the cultures, overlapping spike peptide pools were used, derived from SARS-CoV-2 as well as from the common cold coronaviruses HCoV-NL63, HCoV-OC43 and HCoV-229E. In control cultures, a CEFX viral epitope pool was used as positive control, an HIV-1 Nef peptide pool was used as negative control, or no peptide was added. In 10 COVID-19 convalescent patients and a handful of infection-naive healthy vaccine recipients, researchers compared the spike-specific CD4+ TCR repertoire from before mRNA vaccination with the repertoire from after. Beyond this particular receptor, the publication reports: In convalescent patients, a median about 86% of post-vaccine SARS-CoV-2-reactive clones were detected only after vaccination, and vaccine-specific priming was suggested by this finding. The median number of SARS-CoV-2-reactive clonotypes rose from 21 after infection to 35 to 45 after vaccination, but the change was not significant. In convalescent patients, nearly all vaccine-specific clones (304 of 307) were found to be mono-reactive for SARS-CoV-2 spike rather than cross-reactive with common cold coronaviruses. The number of convalescent patients in the study was relatively small, and the study did not examine early timepoints following natural infection.

This clonotype is categorized as medium-sized (0.01 to 0.1%). Its antigen remains undetermined. It has no much larger one-base neighbor in the sample; base qualities were not kept. From cysteine to phenylalanine, the CDR3 is 13 amino acids long. Only the CDR3 portion is preserved as DNA: 39 bases, with reading frame beginning at the first base. V was cut back by 1 base and J by 6 bases, leaving a gap of 9 bases between them. As encoded in the germline V gene, CDR1 is SGHTA while CDR2 is FQGNSA. This specimen's treatment or condition label, per the study, means: roughly ten-day PBMC culture with coronavirus spike peptide pools or control peptides (ViraFEST assay). The ViraFEST assay was used in the study, in which antigen-specific T cells were expanded with peptide pools and expanded clonotypes were subsequently identified by TCR sequencing. The positive SARS-CoV-2 PCR tests of the convalescent patients were dated from March to December 2020, before the Alpha, Beta and Delta variants emerged in the United States. PBMCs were cultured at 1.5 million to 2.5 million per well in IMDM supplemented with 5% human AB serum and 9 to 10 IU/ml IL-2, with about 11 ug/ml peptide pools added. Half of the culture medium was replaced with fresh IL-2-containing medium on days 3 and 7. CD4+ T cells were isolated after 10 days of culture through negative selection using the EasySep CD4+ T cell isolation kit. PBMCs were separated from whole blood using Ficoll-Paque Plus gradient centrifugation and then either used fresh or cryopreserved at -140C. Culture conditions were generally each tested in triplicate wells.

The library was built by means of PCR. TCR sequencing of DNA from cultured CD4+ T cells used the Oncomine TCR Beta short-read assay at the Johns Hopkins FTIC core. The QIAamp micro DNA kit was used to extract genomic DNA from the cultured CD4+ T cells. Oncomine TCR Beta libraries from cultured CD4+ T cells were pooled using unique dual indexes and sequenced on an Illumina iSeq 100. The authors' analysis ran thus. Non-productive sequences were filtered out, and CDR3s that did not start with C, did not end with F or W, or were shorter than 7 amino acids were discarded. The MANAFEST web application was used to identify antigen-specific clonotypes by comparing peptide-stimulated wells against reference wells and other culture wells. An FDR below 0.05, an odds ratio above 5, and a productive frequency above 0.1% in at least two of three replicate wells were required for clones to be considered positive. A clonotype was classed as cross-reactive if the clonotype showed significant expansion both in SARS-CoV-2 spike wells and in at least one common cold coronavirus spike condition. Using R version 3.6.1, CDR3 homology was evaluated through Levenshtein distances (stringdist) along with unrooted phylogenetic trees (ape). TCRdb trimmed public reads at Q25 via fastp, called clones via MiXCR and kept in-frame beta chains. CDR3 protein duplicates are merged, each entry listing the most common genes and DNA. Clone size and V and J calls follow TCRdb, not the original study. Across this sample there are under 4,500 distinct CDR3 sequences, with 22% seen only once. Roughly 51% of the sample is in the top ten clones.

This receptor chain uses TRBV7-2 and TRBJ1-2; a tentative D match to TRBD1 spans 5 bases. The sequence came from a human donor who had recovered from COVID-19. The sample in question was CD4+ T cells from blood, cultured in vitro, obtained after SARS-CoV-2 vaccination. The DNA sequence is given as TGTGCCAGCAGCTTAGATGGGGGGAATGGCTACACCTTC. This gives the protein CASSLDGGNGYTF. With the rest looked up from the reference TRBV7-2 and TRBJ1-2 genes rather than sequenced, the full variable domain is GAGVSQSPSNKVTEKGKDVELRCDPISGHTALYWYRQSLGQGLEFLIYFQGNSAPDKSGLPSDRFSAERTGGSVSTLTIQRTQQEDSAVYLCASSLDGGNGYTFGSGTRLTVV.